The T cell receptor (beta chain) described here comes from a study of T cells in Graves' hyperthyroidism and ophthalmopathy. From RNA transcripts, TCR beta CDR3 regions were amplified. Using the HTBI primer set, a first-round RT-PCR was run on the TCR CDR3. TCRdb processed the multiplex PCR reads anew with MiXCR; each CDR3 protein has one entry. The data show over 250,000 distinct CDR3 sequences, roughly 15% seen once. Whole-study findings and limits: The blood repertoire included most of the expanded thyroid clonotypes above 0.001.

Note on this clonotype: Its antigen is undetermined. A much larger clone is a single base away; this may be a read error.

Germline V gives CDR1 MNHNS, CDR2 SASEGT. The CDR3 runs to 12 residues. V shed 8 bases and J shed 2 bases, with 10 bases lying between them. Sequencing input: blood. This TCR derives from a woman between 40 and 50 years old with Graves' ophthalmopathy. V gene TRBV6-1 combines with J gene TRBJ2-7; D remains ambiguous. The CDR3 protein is CASAVSTYEQYF. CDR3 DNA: TGTGCCAGCGCGGTCAGCACCTACGAGCAGTACTTC.